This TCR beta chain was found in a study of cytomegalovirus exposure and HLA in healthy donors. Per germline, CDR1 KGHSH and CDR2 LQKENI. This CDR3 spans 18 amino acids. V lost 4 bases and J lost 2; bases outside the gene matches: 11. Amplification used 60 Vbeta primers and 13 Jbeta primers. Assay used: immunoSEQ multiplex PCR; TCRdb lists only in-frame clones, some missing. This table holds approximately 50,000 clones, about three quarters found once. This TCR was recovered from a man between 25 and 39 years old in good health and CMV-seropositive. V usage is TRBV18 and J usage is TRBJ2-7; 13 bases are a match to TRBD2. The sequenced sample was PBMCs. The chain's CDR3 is CASSQGGTSGEITYEQYF. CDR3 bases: TGTGCCAGCTCACAAGGGGGGACTAGCGGGGAGATAACCTACGAGCAGTACTTC.